These T cell receptor beta chains were read from a single sample in a study of cytomegalovirus exposure and HLA in healthy donors. This table comes from immunoSEQ multiplex PCR, and its TCRdb copy is limited to in-frame clones, with some not included. The profile shows fewer than 150,000 clones, around 80% of them singletons. Material for sequencing was PBMCs. Receptors originate from a man in his forties in good health and CMV-seropositive. The CDR3 runs from the conserved cysteine through the conserved F or W. D genes are given only for firm matches. Clone size is given for some rows only: seen once, a few or many times, or a class if the clone is expanded.

TRBJ2-1,TRBV7-2,once,TRBD1,CASRGQGGLGNEQFF,TGTGCCAGCAGGGGACAGGGAGGACTGGGGAATGAGCAGTTCTTC
TRBJ2-2,TRBV28,once,NA,CASSHSLGVGTGELFF,TGTGCCAGCAGCCATTCATTAGGGGTTGGCACCGGGGAGCTGTTTTTT
TRBJ1-1,TRBV7-9,few,TRBD1,CASSSRQGSNTEAFF,TGTGCCAGCAGCAGTCGACAGGGCTCGAACACTGAAGCTTTCTTT
TRBJ1-6,TRBV10-3,few,NA,CAIRGSVDNSPLHF,TGTGCCATCAGGGGGAGTGTAGATAATTCACCCCTCCACTTT
TRBJ2-5,TRBV30,NA,TRBD2,CAWSEGLAGQETQYF,TGTGCCTGGAGTGAGGGACTAGCGGGTCAAGAGACCCAGTACTTC
TRBJ1-6,TRBV4-1,NA,TRBD1,CASSQGTGGSPLHF,TGCGCCAGCAGCCAAGGGACAGGGGGCTCACCCCTCCACTTT
TRBJ2-7,TRBV5-1,once,NA,CASSFLASVDEQYF,TGCGCCAGCAGCTTCTTGGCTTCTGTCGACGAGCAGTACTTC
TRBJ2-3,TRBV5-1,NA,TRBD2,CASSGSSGRFTDTQYF,TGCGCCAGCAGCGGTAGTAGCGGGAGATTCACAGATACGCAGTATTTT
TRBJ2-3,TRBV7-9,NA,NA,CASTSTDTQYF,TGTGCCAGCACGAGCACAGATACGCAGTATTTT
TRBJ1-2,TRBV2,NA,TRBD1,CASTGGAGGYTF,TGTGCCAGCACAGGGGGCGCGGGTGGCTACACCTTC
TRBJ2-1,TRBV16,NA,TRBD1,CASSQTRQGYEQFF,TGTGCCAGCAGCCAAACTCGACAGGGCTATGAGCAGTTCTTC
TRBJ1-4,TRBV11-2,NA,NA,CASSLVRGSGEKLFF,TGTGCCAGCAGCTTAGTCCGGGGGTCCGGAGAAAAACTGTTTTTT
TRBJ2-3,TRBV5-4,NA,NA,CASSFQVFTDTQYF,TGTGCCAGCAGCTTTCAGGTCTTCACAGATACGCAGTATTTT
TRBJ2-7,TRBV29-1,NA,TRBD2,CSVTTSGGAYEQYF,TGCAGCGTGACGACTAGCGGGGGGGCTTACGAGCAGTACTTC
TRBJ1-2,TRBV27,NA,TRBD1,CASSSQGADGYTF,TGTGCCAGCAGTTCACAGGGGGCGGATGGCTACACCTTC
TRBJ2-1,TRBV6-6,NA,NA,CASSSISYNEQFF,TGTGCCAGCAGTTCCATCTCCTACAATGAGCAGTTCTTC
TRBJ1-5,TRBV28,NA,TRBD1,CASSFRQGSNQPQHF,TGTGCCAGCAGTTTTAGACAGGGAAGCAATCAGCCCCAGCATTTT
TRBJ2-7,TRBV28,NA,NA,CASSLWGGGQYF,TGTGCCAGCAGTTTATGGGGGGGTGGGCAGTACTTC
TRBJ1-5,TRBV28,NA,TRBD1,CASSMTGVQPQHF,TGTGCCAGCAGTATGACAGGGGTTCAGCCCCAGCATTTT
TRBJ2-7,TRBV19,few,NA,CASSIQGTKGYEQYF,TGTGCCAGTAGTATTCAGGGGACGAAGGGGTACGAGCAGTACTTC
TRBJ2-3,TRBV6-5,NA,TRBD2,CASSLAGSLTDTQYF,TGTGCCAGCAGTCTAGCGGGGAGCCTCACAGATACGCAGTATTTT
TRBJ2-2,TRBV7-8,NA,NA,CASSLARSTGELFF,TGTGCCAGCAGCTTAGCGCGGAGTACCGGGGAGCTGTTTTTT
TRBJ2-1,TRBV13,NA,NA,CASLTQAGDEQFF,TGTGCCAGCCTAACCCAGGCGGGCGATGAGCAGTTCTTC
TRBJ1-2,TRBV6-1,NA,NA,CASGSSNYGYTF,TGTGCCAGCGGGAGCTCTAACTATGGCTACACCTTC
TRBJ1-1,TRBV29-1,NA,NA,CSSGGGMNTEAFF,TGCAGCTCGGGGGGGGGCATGAACACTGAAGCTTTCTTT
TRBJ1-5,TRBV6-6,NA,NA,CASRAQGYNSNQPQHF,TGTGCCAGCAGGGCCCAGGGATACAATAGCAATCAGCCCCAGCATTTT
TRBJ1-1,TRBV7-9,NA,NA,CASSSVGGPAEAFF,TGTGCCAGCAGCTCCGTGGGAGGGCCCGCTGAAGCTTTCTTT
TRBJ2-1,TRBV11-2,NA,NA,CASSLVLGGYNEQFF,TGTGCCAGCAGCTTAGTTTTAGGGGGCTACAATGAGCAGTTCTTC
TRBJ1-4,TRBV6-6,NA,TRBD1,CASRSTGGNNEKLFF,TGTGCCAGCAGGTCCACAGGGGGAAATAATGAAAAACTGTTTTTT
TRBJ2-7,TRBV4-3,few,TRBD2,CASSRNLAREGLYEQYF,TGCGCCAGCAGCCGAAACTTAGCCCGGGAGGGCCTCTACGAGCAGTACTTC